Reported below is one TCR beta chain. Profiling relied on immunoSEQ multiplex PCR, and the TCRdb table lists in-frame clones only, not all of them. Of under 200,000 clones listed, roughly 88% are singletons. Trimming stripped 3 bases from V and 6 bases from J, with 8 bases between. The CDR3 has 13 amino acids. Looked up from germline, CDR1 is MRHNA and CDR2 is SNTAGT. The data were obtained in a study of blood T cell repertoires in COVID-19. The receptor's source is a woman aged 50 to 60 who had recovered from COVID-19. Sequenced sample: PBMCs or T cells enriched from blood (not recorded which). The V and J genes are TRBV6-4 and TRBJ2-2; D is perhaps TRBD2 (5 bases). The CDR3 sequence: CASSESGAGELFF. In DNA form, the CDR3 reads TGTGCCAGCAGTGAGTCCGGGGCCGGGGAGCTGTTTTTT.